Listed here are 9 T cell receptor beta chains from one sample, sequenced in a study of cytomegalovirus exposure and HLA in healthy donors. Measured with immunoSEQ multiplex PCR; TCRdb has only the in-frame clones, and not every one. The sample contains fewer than 80,000 clones, 96% of which appear only once. Input material: PBMCs. The receptor source for this set is a woman aged 18 to 35 in good health and CMV-seropositive.

CDR3 DNA sequence: TGCGCCAGCAGCTGGACAGGACAGGGGGCTGGAGATACGCAGTATTTT. Amino acids: CASSWTGQGAGDTQYF. The chain is built from TRBV5-1 and TRBJ2-3; 11 nucleotides agree with TRBD1. This CDR3 contains 16 residues. Germline-derived CDR1 and CDR2 are SGHRS and YFSETQ. V lost 3 bases to trimming and J lost 5 bases; unmatched junction nucleotides: 8.

The chain joins TRBV30 to TRBJ2-7; 11 bases are shared with TRBD2. CDR1 and CDR2 from the germline V gene are GTSNPN and SVGIG (reference sequence). V shed 0 bases and J 9 bases; nucleotides not matched to a gene: 7. CDR3 length equals 14 residues. CDR3 DNA: TGTGCCTGGAGTGTACTAGCGGGGGCTTCGGGGCAGTACTTC. Amino acid sequence: CAWSVLAGASGQYF.

This chain joins TRBV30 and TRBJ1-2; 7 nucleotides agree with TRBD1. V shed 0 bases, J shed 4 bases, and the junction held 5 bases outside the gene matches. Looked up from germline, CDR1 is GTSNPN and CDR2 is SVGIG (reference sequence). The CDR3 is 14 residues long. CDR3 coding DNA: TGTGCCTGGAGTGTTGGGGGACAGTTCTATGGCTACACCTTC. Its translation: CAWSVGGQFYGYTF.

This chain joins TRBV5-4 and TRBJ2-7, with 8 bases fitting TRBD2. This CDR3 has 15 amino acids. V lost 0 bases to trimming and J lost 9 bases; unmatched junction nucleotides: 11. The germline gives CDR1 SGHNT, CDR2 YYREEE (reference sequence). As DNA, the CDR3 is TGTGCCAGCAGCTTGGCCGGCGGGGGCGCGGGGGGGCAGTACTTC. It codes for CASSLAGGGAGGQYF.

V is TRBV29-1 and J is TRBJ2-3; 8 nucleotides match TRBD2. With 7 bases clipped from V and 3 bases from J, the junction kept 3 bases outside the gene matches. Germline lookup yields CDR1 SQVTM and CDR2 ANQGSEA. CDR3 length: 12 residues. The CDR3 region has the DNA TGCAGCGGGGGACTAGTTACAGATACGCAGTATTTT. Its protein is CSGGLVTDTQYF.

The chain carries TRBV28 and TRBJ1-5, with D perhaps TRBD1 (5 bases). The CDR3 totals 12 residues. Germline-derived CDR1 and CDR2 are MDHEN and SYDVKM. The V end lost 8 bases, the J end lost 2 bases, and 7 bases lay between the germline ends. CDR3 in amino acids: CASLGGNQPQHF. As DNA, the CDR3 is TGTGCCAGCTTAGGGGGCAATCAGCCCCAGCATTTT.

This clone was detected a few times. The chain has TRBV6-5 and TRBJ2-1; D is unclear. Per germline, CDR1 MNHEY and CDR2 SVGAGI. The CDR3 sequence is 15 residues long. V was cut by 3 bases and J by 3 bases, with 12 bases left in between. CDR3 in amino acids: CASSYFPLGYNEQFF. In DNA, the CDR3 is TGTGCCAGCAGTTATTTCCCCCTAGGCTACAATGAGCAGTTCTTC.

V and J are TRBV30 and TRBJ2-2; tentatively, D is TRBD2 (5 bases). The CDR3 runs 15 residues. V shed 1 base and J shed 0 bases, with 9 bases lying between them. In germline, CDR1 is GTSNPN, CDR2 SVGIG (reference sequence). The CDR3 DNA follows: TGTGCCTGGAGTGAAAACGGGGCGAACACCGGGGAGCTGTTTTTT. This codes for CAWSENGANTGELFF.

The rearrangement joins TRBV15 to TRBJ1-5; the match to TRBD1 covers 9 bases. The germline gives CDR1 LNHNV, CDR2 YYDKDF (reference sequence). The CDR3 covers 17 residues. The V gene end was trimmed by 5 bases and the J gene end by 1 base; junction bases not matched to a gene: 9. CDR3 protein: CATSSPDRGLSNQPQHF. In DNA, the CDR3 is TGTGCCACCAGCTCCCCCGACAGGGGGTTGAGCAATCAGCCCCAGCATTTT.